This entry is about one TCR beta chain. The data derive from a study of blood T cells in healthy people across ages. The junction had 5 bases not matched to a gene; V was cut back by 0 bases and J by 4 bases. Germline-derived CDR1 and CDR2 are SGHTA and FQGTGA. The CDR3 covers 16 residues. Individuals who donated were healthy Caucasians from Russia aged about 6 to 100. Next came a second PCR, run for roughly 6 to 11 cycles, which used a sample-barcoded 5' primer along with a J-beta primer mix. TCRdb independently ran MiXCR on the 5' RACE reads; one entry per CDR3 protein. The sample includes 800,000 to 950,000 distinct CDR3 sequences, 29% of them seen just once. These same records also appear under a second study, on T cells of mothers and their children. As that report states: Each donor was one of three healthy Caucasian mothers or one of their six children.

What was sequenced was blood. The sequence was obtained from a woman in her 40s in good health. The chain is built from TRBV7-3 and TRBJ2-3; TRBD2 matches 9 bases. CDR3 sequence reads: CASSLTRGGAADTQYF. The DNA of the CDR3 is TGTGCCAGCAGCTTAACTCGCGGGGGGGCCGCAGATACGCAGTATTTT.